This is a list of T cell receptor beta chains from one sample in a study of T-cell memory formation after mild COVID-19. MiXCR, run by TCRdb on the 5' RACE reads, gives a single entry per CDR3 protein. Of around 140,000 distinct CDR3 sequences in the sample, around 5.8% are singletons; the top ten hold roughly 2.1%. The sequenced sample consisted of PBMCs or a T cell subset sorted from them (not recorded which). These receptor sequences come from an adult woman who had mild COVID-19 (a few samples of this study predate the infection). Cell type and time point are not known. Each CDR3 is given with its conserved first and last residue. A D gene is named only where the DNA matches it firmly. Some rows mark clone size as missing; the rest say once, few, many or name a class of expanded clone.

cdr3_nt cdr3_aa d_call j_call clone_size v_call
TGTGCCAGCAGCTTAGGTGGAGGGGGCACAGATACGCAGTATTTT CASSLGGGGTDTQYF NA TRBJ2-3 NA TRBV7-9
TGTGCCAGCAGTTACGCCGGACAGGCGGCCTACGAGCAGTACTTC CASSYAGQAAYEQYF TRBD1 TRBJ2-7 few TRBV6-5
TGTGCCAGCAGCCCACTAGCAGAACACAATGAGCAGTTCTTC CASSPLAEHNEQFF NA TRBJ2-1 many TRBV21-1
TGTGCCACCAGCAGAGATGGAACAGGGACAACCGGGGAGCTGTTTTTT CATSRDGTGTTGELFF NA TRBJ2-2 many TRBV15
TGCAGCGTTGAAGATACGGGGGGCCGCGGGGAGACCCAGTACTTC CSVEDTGGRGETQYF NA TRBJ2-5 many TRBV29-1
TGTGCCAGCAGCCCCGGGGGGGCGACCGGGGAGCTGTTTTTT CASSPGGATGELFF TRBD2 TRBJ2-2 few TRBV12-3/TRBV12-4
TGTGCCAGCAGTTACGGCAGATATAGCAATCAGCCCCAGCATTTT CASSYGRYSNQPQHF NA TRBJ1-5 many TRBV6-5
TGTGCCAGCAGCTTAGTTAACTATGGCTACACCTTC CASSLVNYGYTF NA TRBJ1-2 many TRBV7-2
TGTGCCAGCAGTCGGGAGCCACACACTGAAGCTTTCTTT CASSREPHTEAFF NA TRBJ1-1 NA TRBV12-3/TRBV12-4
TGTGCCAGCACCCGGAGGCTAGTCACAGATACGCAGTATTTT CASTRRLVTDTQYF NA TRBJ2-3 many TRBV12-3/TRBV12-4
NA CASSSSGLQETQYF NA TRBJ2-5 NA TRBV7-2
TGTGCCATTTCCCAGGGCCCCTACGAGCAGTACTTC CAISQGPYEQYF NA TRBJ2-7 NA TRBV10-3
TGTGCCAGCAGTTTGGGACAGCGAAGATCGGATACGCAGTATTTT CASSLGQRRSDTQYF TRBD1 TRBJ2-3 few TRBV6-6
TGCAGTGCTAGAGATCCCACAGGGTTGGCGTATGGCTACACCTTC CSARDPTGLAYGYTF NA TRBJ1-2 many TRBV20-1
TGTGCCAGTAGTATAGATCTAGGGGCTATGAGAGGGGTGAACACTGAAGCTTTCTTT CASSIDLGAMRGVNTEAFF NA TRBJ1-1 few TRBV19
TGTGCCAGCAGCCCCCGGGCCGGACTAGCGGGACCGGTGAGCTCCTACAATGAGCAGTTCTTC CASSPRAGLAGPVSSYNEQFF TRBD2 TRBJ2-1 NA TRBV27
TGCAGTGCTGCCGGACTAGCGGGAGTGGGAGATACGCAGTATTTT CSAAGLAGVGDTQYF TRBD2 TRBJ2-3 NA TRBV20-1
TGTGCCAGCAGTTTCAATCTACAGGCCCAAGCTTTCTTT CASSFNLQAQAFF NA TRBJ1-1 many TRBV6-2/TRBV6-3
TGCAGTGCTATGGCAGGGGGGGGATCCTACAATGAGCAGTTCTTC CSAMAGGGSYNEQFF NA TRBJ2-1 many TRBV20-1
TGTGCCAGCACCTTCCGGGACAGGGCTCTAACGGAGACCCAGTACTTC CASTFRDRALTETQYF TRBD1 TRBJ2-5 many TRBV12-3/TRBV12-4
TGTGCCAGCAGCCGAGGGAGGACTTTGTGGGCCCGAGGTCCTAGCGAGCAGTACTTC CASSRGRTLWARGPSEQYF NA TRBJ2-7 few TRBV11-3
TGTGCCAGCAAGCTACAGGGAGCGTGGAGCACTGAAGCTTTCTTT CASKLQGAWSTEAFF NA TRBJ1-1 NA TRBV3-1
TGTGCCAGCAGTGACGGACTAGCGGGAGCTCTCTCCTACAATGAGCAGTTCTTC CASSDGLAGALSYNEQFF TRBD2 TRBJ2-1 many TRBV2
TGCAGTGCTAGGGGGGAAGCGGGATTCTACAATGAGCAGTTCTTC CSARGEAGFYNEQFF TRBD2 TRBJ2-1 few TRBV20-1
TGCAGTGCTAGTCCCATGGGGACTAGCGGGAGGAGTTCCTACAATGAGCAGTTCTTC CSASPMGTSGRSSYNEQFF TRBD2 TRBJ2-1 NA TRBV20-1
TGCGTCTTCGTAAACCCTGAAGCTTTCTTT CVFVNPEAFF NA TRBJ1-1 few TRBV23-1
TGTGCCATCAGAGGACCGGGACAGGGAGAGTACGAGCAGTACTTC CAIRGPGQGEYEQYF TRBD1 TRBJ2-7 many TRBV10-3
TGCGCCAGCAGCCCCCCCCTGCGGGGGGGAGAGACCCAGTACTTC CASSPPLRGGETQYF TRBD2 TRBJ2-5 NA TRBV4-1
TGCGCCAGCAGTCGGACCCGGGACAGGGCCTACGAGCAGTACTTC CASSRTRDRAYEQYF TRBD1 TRBJ2-7 many TRBV23-1
TGTGCCAGCACCATGGGGCGGCGGGGGAACGAGCAGTACTTC CASTMGRRGNEQYF TRBD2 TRBJ2-7 many TRBV12-3/TRBV12-4
TGTGCCAGCAGCTTAGGGGGGGGGTTGGAGACCCAGTACTTC CASSLGGGLETQYF NA TRBJ2-5 few TRBV5-4
TGCGCCAGCAGGAGGGGGACTAGCGGGTTGTACGACAATGAGCAGTTCTTC CASRRGTSGLYDNEQFF TRBD2 TRBJ2-1 NA TRBV5-1
TGTGCCAGCAGCTTAAGGAGGGTCGGCTACACCTTC CASSLRRVGYTF NA TRBJ1-2 many TRBV7-9
TGTGCCAGCAGTTACGGCGGGAGCATAAGAGATACGCAGTATTTT CASSYGGSIRDTQYF TRBD2 TRBJ2-3 many TRBV6-2/TRBV6-3
TGTGCCAGCACCATACCGACTCTCTCCTACGAGCAGTACTTC CASTIPTLSYEQYF NA TRBJ2-7 few TRBV7-2
TGTGCCAGCAGCGAAGGGACAGGGGCCTTCTCTGGAAACACCATATATTTT CASSEGTGAFSGNTIYF TRBD1 TRBJ1-3 many TRBV3-1
TGCGCCAGCAGCTTTTTGGGGGTGGACTCCTACGAGCAGTACTTC CASSFLGVDSYEQYF NA TRBJ2-7 few TRBV5-1
TGTGCCACCAGTGATTCCCGACAGGGGGGGCACACTGAAGCTTTCTTT CATSDSRQGGHTEAFF TRBD1 TRBJ1-1 NA TRBV24-1
TGCGCCAGCAGTTCATCGGGACTGAGGGACAATGAGCAGTTCTTC CASSSSGLRDNEQFF NA TRBJ2-1 many TRBV5-1
TGTGCCAGCAGCTTCACTGGGGGGTCTACTAATGAAAAACTGTTTTTT CASSFTGGSTNEKLFF NA TRBJ1-4 few TRBV7-9
TGCAGCTCCCGGGACAGGAACACTGAAGCTTTCTTT CSSRDRNTEAFF TRBD1 TRBJ1-1 few TRBV29-1
TGTGCCAGCAGTGAACGTGCAGGGTACAATTCACCCCTCCACTTT CASSERAGYNSPLHF NA TRBJ1-6 once TRBV6-1